This TCR beta chain was sequenced for a study of T cells in Graves' hyperthyroidism and ophthalmopathy. Findings of the study overall: The blood repertoire included most of the expanded thyroid clonotypes above 0.001. The authors' 13 V-J model separated ophthalmopathy from stable hyperthyroidism.

The CDR3 runs to 16 residues. V shed 3 bases and J shed 4 bases, with 16 bases lying between them. Using RNA transcripts as the source, TCR beta CDR3 regions were amplified. During a first-round RT-PCR of the TCR CDR3, the HTBI primer set was used. TCRdb recomputed calls from the multiplex PCR reads with MiXCR, one row per CDR3 protein. The table records around 600,000 distinct CDR3 sequences, about 45% of them present only once. On this clonotype: The target antigen is unknown.

Any patient presenting with uncontrolled infection, other autoimmune disease, pregnancy or lactation was left out. Clinicians diagnosed patients from clinical symptoms, serum thyroxine and TRAb, thyroid ultrasound and orbital computed tomography. The TCR originated in an adult man with Graves' disease, either hyperthyroidism or ophthalmopathy (not recorded which). The chain is built from TRBV12-3 or TRBV12-4 and TRBJ1-3; TRBD1 might be the D (6 bases). Sequencing was performed on peripheral blood or thyroid tissue (not recorded which). Written as DNA, the CDR3 is TGTGCCAGCAGTTTTCGGCAGGGGATTGCGGGAAACACCATATATTTT. This sequence encodes CASSFRQGIAGNTIYF.